These 31 T cell receptor beta chains share one sample of origin, sequenced in a study of OX40 agonist ivuxolimab in advanced cancers. TCRdb keeps only in-frame clones here, not all; method: immunoSEQ multiplex PCR. The sample contains some 100,000 clones, under 90% of which appear only once. The specimen was CD4+ or CD8+ T cells sorted from blood, collected in a trial of the OX40 agonist ivuxolimab. These receptors were collected from an adult with an advanced solid tumor such as melanoma, head and neck, liver or kidney cancer.

J is TRBJ2-1 and V is TRBV7-8; maybe TRBD1 (5 bases). V lost 5 bases and J 2 bases, leaving 13 bases between the germline ends. Germline CDR1 SGHVS, CDR2 FQNEAQ. The CDR3 runs to 15 residues. CDR3 loop: CASSITGGPYNEQFF. In DNA form, the CDR3 reads TGTGCCAGCAGCATAACAGGTGGGCCCTACAATGAGCAGTTCTTC.

This clone has a single count. V usage is TRBV28 and J usage is TRBJ1-1, with D unclear. The CDR3 loop spans 13 amino acids. CDR1 and CDR2 (germline): MDHEN, SYDVKM. The germline V and J ends were trimmed by 7 bases and 5 bases, with 14 bases remaining between them. DNA of the CDR3: TGTGCCAGCATTACGGGAGCGGGAACTGAAGCTTTCTTT. It yields the protein CASITGAGTEAFF.

The rearrangement uses TRBV7-8 and TRBJ1-1, with 8 nucleotides matching TRBD1. The CDR3 has 13 amino acids. The germline gives CDR1 SGHVS, CDR2 FQNEAQ. V lost 5 bases, J lost 3 bases, and 2 bases stayed unmatched. The CDR3 bases are TGTGCCAGCAGCCGGGGACAGGACACTGAAGCTTTCTTT. It is translated as CASSRGQDTEAFF.

The V and J genes are TRBV4-1 and TRBJ2-2; a possible D gene is TRBD1 (5 bases). The CDR3 loop spans 17 amino acids. From germline, CDR1 is MGHRA and CDR2 YSYEKL. V lost 0 bases to trimming and J lost 5 bases, with 16 bases between them. CDR3 nucleotide sequence: TGCGCCAGCAGCCAAGAAACGGCAGGGATAGTTACCGGGGAGCTGTTTTTT. It is translated as CASSQETAGIVTGELFF.

This clone was seen only a few times. J is TRBJ1-5 and V is TRBV19; no firm D call. Looked up from germline, CDR1 is LNHDA and CDR2 is SQIVND (reference sequence). CDR3 length: 12 residues. Trimming pared 5 bases from V and 11 bases from J, leaving 13 bases between. CDR3 coding DNA: TGTGCCAGTAGTCCGTCCCAAGTGGCCCAGCATTTT. This codes for CASSPSQVAQHF.

The V call is TRBV5-1, the J call TRBJ1-2; 9 bases align to TRBD1. CDR3 length: 14 residues. Trimming cost V 4 bases and J 4 bases; bases outside gene matches: 5. Per the germline V gene, CDR1 is SGHRS and CDR2 is YFSETQ. CDR3 in amino acids: CASSPGQGGYGYTF. CDR3 nucleotides: TGCGCCAGCAGCCCGGGACAGGGTGGCTATGGCTACACCTTC.

The chain carries TRBV5-1 and TRBJ2-7; possible D gene TRBD1, 7 bases. Germline CDR1 is SGHRS and CDR2 is YFSETQ. The CDR3 extends over 15 amino acids. The ends were cut back, 4 bases at V and 5 bases at J, with 19 bases in the middle. CDR3 residues: CASSGSAGGLHEQYF. In DNA, the CDR3 is TGCGCCAGCAGCGGCTCGGCAGGGGGGCTGCACGAGCAGTACTTC. Full variable domain (missing parts from reference TRBV5-1 and TRBJ2-7): KAGVTQTPRYLIKTRGQQVTLSCSPISGHRSVSWYQQTPGQGLQFLFEYFSETQRNKGNFPGRFSGRQFSNSRSEMNVSTLELGDSALYLCASSGSAGGLHEQYFGPGTRLTVT.

This chain uses TRBV7-3 with TRBJ1-1; D is uncertain. The CDR3 has 13 residues. The germline gives CDR1 SGHTA, CDR2 FQGTGA. V lost 5 bases and J 1 base, leaving 8 bases between the germline ends. The CDR3 is CASSQGGNTEAFF. CDR3 bases: TGTGCCAGCAGCCAAGGCGGGAACACTGAAGCTTTCTTT. Full variable domain (missing parts from reference TRBV7-3 and TRBJ1-1): GAGVSQTPSNKVTEKGKYVELRCDPISGHTALYWYRQSLGQGPEFLIYFQGTGAADDSGLPNDRFFAVRPEGSVSTLKIQRTERGDSAVYLCASSQGGNTEAFFGQGTRLTVV.

CDR3 residues: CASSLGEQGNTEAFF. The CDR3 DNA is TGTGCCAGCAGCTTGGGAGAACAGGGGAACACTGAAGCTTTCTTT. The chain uses TRBV5-4 and TRBJ1-1; possible D gene TRBD1, 6 bases. Trimming cost V 0 bases and J 1 base, with 10 bases left between them. Germline V gene data show CDR1 as SGHNT and CDR2 as YYREEE (reference sequence). CDR3 size: 15 residues.

This clone appeared many times. The chain recombines TRBV7-9 with TRBJ2-7, with TRBD2 matching over 10 bases. This CDR3 contains 15 residues. Germline-derived CDR1 and CDR2 are SEHNR and FQNEAQ (reference sequence). The V segment lost 3 bases and the J segment 5 bases; nucleotides outside the gene matches: 7. As DNA, the CDR3 is TGTGCCAGCAGCTTTAAGCGGGAGGGCCTCGACGAGCAGTACTTC. Amino acid sequence: CASSFKREGLDEQYF.

The rearrangement joins TRBV6-1 to TRBJ1-2; no clear D. Trimming took off 4 bases at V and 3 bases at J, with 9 bases between the two ends. Germline V gene sequence: CDR1 MNHNS, CDR2 SASEGT. CDR3 length: 13 amino acids. CDR3 loop: CASSVVPDYGYTF. For the CDR3, the DNA is TGTGCCAGCAGTGTGGTTCCTGACTATGGCTACACCTTC.

A single count supports this clone. J is TRBJ2-1 and V is TRBV28; D unclear. This CDR3 has 12 amino acids. V was trimmed by 3 bases and J by 8 bases, leaving 8 bases between them. Germline V CDR1 and CDR2: MDHEN, SYDVKM. CDR3 amino acids: CASSFVADEQFF. The DNA of the CDR3 is TGTGCCAGCAGTTTCGTCGCGGATGAGCAGTTCTTC.

Worth noting for this clone: Other DNA sequences from this sample encode an identical CDR3 as well. The chain's CDR3 is CASSRPGETQYF. The CDR3 nucleotides read TGTGCCAGCAGCCGTCCGGGGGAGACCCAGTACTTC. V and J are TRBV7-6 and TRBJ2-5; the D gene is possibly TRBD2 (5 bases). Trimming stripped 5 bases from V and 5 bases from J, with 9 bases between. CDR1 and CDR2 (germline): SGHVS, FNYEAQ. The CDR3 has 12 residues.

J is TRBJ2-1 and V is TRBV7-2; possible D gene TRBD2, 6 bases. There are 13 residues in the CDR3. V was clipped by 5 bases and J by 10 bases, with 15 bases between them. Germline V gene lookup returns CDR1 SGHTA and CDR2 FQGNSA. The CDR3 bases are TGTGCCAGCAGCACCCGGAGGGCACAGGAGCAGTTCTTC. This gives the protein CASSTRRAQEQFF.

CDR3 in amino acids: CASAPSLLLQETQYF. CDR3 DNA: TGTGCCAGCGCCCCCTCGCTTTTGCTCCAAGAGACCCAGTACTTC. The chain has TRBV6-5 and TRBJ2-5; D gene ambiguous. V lost 8 bases and J 1 base, leaving 17 bases between the germline ends. The CDR3 length is 15 residues. Germline assignment: CDR1 MNHEY and CDR2 SVGAGI.

J is TRBJ1-1 and V is TRBV5-6; no definite D call. Looked up from germline, CDR1 is SGHDT and CDR2 is YYEEEE. Trimming took 3 bases from V and 7 from J, leaving 7 bases between them. The CDR3 has 11 amino acids. This chain's CDR3 is CASSSRSEAFF. DNA of the CDR3: TGTGCCAGCAGCTCGAGGAGTGAAGCTTTCTTT.

The rearrangement uses TRBV19 and TRBJ1-1; the D is unclear. From germline, CDR1 is LNHDA and CDR2 SQIVND (reference sequence). The CDR3 spans 13 residues. V shed 8 bases and J shed 1 base, with 11 bases lying between them. The CDR3 nucleotides are TGTGCCAGTCAGACTCGCACGAACACTGAAGCTTTCTTT. As protein: CASQTRTNTEAFF. The full variable domain, completed using reference TRBV19 and TRBJ1-1, is DGGITQSPKYLFRKEGQNVTLSCEQNLNHDAMYWYRQDPGQGLRLIYYSQIVNDFQKGDIAEGYSVSREKKESFPLTVTSAQKNPTAFYLCASQTRTNTEAFFGQGTRLTVV.

The rearrangement joins TRBV5-1 to TRBJ2-3; no clear D. The length of the CDR3 is 14 residues. Trimming took 0 bases from V and 0 from J, leaving 5 bases between them. From germline, CDR1 is SGHRS and CDR2 YFSETQ. CDR3: CASSLGLSTDTQYF. The DNA for the CDR3 is TGCGCCAGCAGCTTGGGACTTAGCACAGATACGCAGTATTTT.

This clone appeared a few times. The rearrangement links TRBV2 to TRBJ1-1; D unresolved. CDR3 length equals 13 residues. V dropped 2 bases and J dropped 3 bases, with 7 bases sitting between them. CDR1 and CDR2 (germline): SNHLY, FYNNEI. CDR3 residues: CASSESGYTEAFF. The CDR3, as DNA: TGTGCCAGCAGTGAATCGGGGTACACTGAAGCTTTCTTT.

The rearrangement joins TRBV19 to TRBJ2-3; D gene uncertain. V was clipped by 8 bases and J by 3 bases, with 12 bases between them. CDR3 length equals 13 residues. The germline V gene encodes CDR1 LNHDA and CDR2 SQIVND (reference sequence). The CDR3 sequence is CASSPVGTDTQYF. CDR3 nucleotides: TGTGCCAGTTCCCCCGTCGGAACAGATACGCAGTATTTT.

V is TRBV6-5 and J is TRBJ1-6; D perhaps matches TRBD1 (5 bases). Trimming left V 6 bases short and J 7 bases short, with 13 bases between. Germline V lookup: CDR1 MNHEY, CDR2 SVGAGI. This CDR3 comprises 14 residues. Here the CDR3 reads CASRIQGVNSPLHF. The CDR3, as DNA: TGTGCCAGCAGGATCCAGGGCGTGAATTCACCCCTCCACTTT.

Only one count was recorded for this clone. J is TRBJ2-5 and V is TRBV19, with D possibly being TRBD1 (5 bases). Germline-derived CDR1 and CDR2 are LNHDA and SQIVND (reference sequence). This CDR3 contains 15 residues. V was clipped by 3 bases and J by 1 base, with 12 bases between them. CDR3 amino acids: CASSMIVRGQETQYF. The CDR3 DNA follows: TGTGCCAGTAGTATGATCGTAAGGGGCCAAGAGACCCAGTACTTC.

The CDR3 coding sequence is TGTGCCAGCAGCGTAGCCACAGGGCCCTCAGATACGCAGTATTTT. It translates to CASSVATGPSDTQYF. The chain links TRBV9 to TRBJ2-3; D is possibly TRBD1 (6 bases). CDR3 length: 15 residues. Trimming cost V 0 bases and J 4 bases, with 12 bases left between them. The germline V gene has CDR1 SGDLS and CDR2 YYNGEE.

The chain is built from TRBV5-1 and TRBJ2-5, with D perhaps matching TRBD2 (5 bases). With 2 bases removed from V and 9 bases from J, the gap between germline ends came to 20 bases. Germline V CDR1 and CDR2: SGHRS, YFSETQ. The CDR3 has 15 amino acids. Here the CDR3 reads CASSLIEGSSTAQYF. The CDR3 region has the DNA TGCGCCAGCAGCTTAATCGAGGGCAGTTCGACGGCCCAGTACTTC.

The V call is TRBV6-5, the J call TRBJ2-2; 13 nucleotides align to TRBD2. Trimming cost V 6 bases and J 5 bases; bases outside gene matches: 3. The CDR3 length is 15 residues. Germline values: CDR1 MNHEY, CDR2 SVGAGI. The CDR3 nucleotides read TGTGCCAGCAGCAAGGGACTAGCGGGAACCGGGGAGCTGTTTTTT. This codes for CASSKGLAGTGELFF.

The chain combines TRBV4-2 with TRBJ1-1; maybe TRBD1 (6 bases). Trimming took 1 base from V and 8 from J, leaving 17 bases between them. CDR3 length: 15 residues. Germline V lookup: CDR1 LGHNA, CDR2 YNFKEQ. CDR3 DNA sequence: TGTGCCAGCAGCCAAGCCATGGGGGACATTAAAGAAGCTTTCTTT. As protein: CASSQAMGDIKEAFF.

This clone has just one count. The rearrangement uses TRBV11-2 and TRBJ2-7, with 9 bases that match TRBD2. This CDR3 has 15 residues. V shed 3 bases and J 4 bases; nucleotides not matched to a gene: 7. Germline V gene data show CDR1 as SGHAT and CDR2 as FQNNGV. CDR3 residues: CASSFVGGRAYEQYF. The DNA for the CDR3 is TGTGCCAGCAGCTTTGTGGGCGGGAGGGCATACGAGCAGTACTTC.

The V gene is TRBV5-5, the J gene TRBJ2-7; TRBD2 matches 10 bases. The CDR3 runs to 14 residues. Germline V gene lookup returns CDR1 SGHKS and CDR2 YYEKEE (reference sequence). After removal of 4 bases from V and 3 bases from J, the junction contained 4 bases not matched to a gene. CDR3 nucleotide sequence: TGTGCCAGCAGCCCTAGCGGGAGCCTCTACGAGCAGTACTTC. Translated: CASSPSGSLYEQYF.

The chain carries TRBV28 and TRBJ2-2; perhaps TRBD2 as D (5 bases). This CDR3 is built from 15 residues. V lost 3 bases to trimming and J lost 2 bases, with 10 bases between them. Germline assignment: CDR1 MDHEN and CDR2 SYDVKM. CDR3 region: CASSFLRGNTGELFF. CDR3 sequence (DNA): TGTGCCAGCAGTTTCCTTCGGGGAAACACCGGGGAGCTGTTTTTT.

The chain couples TRBV19 to TRBJ2-5; 9 bases match TRBD1. Germline CDR1 and CDR2: LNHDA and SQIVND (reference sequence). The J segment lost 2 bases and the V segment lost 3 bases, leaving 1 base of the junction unmatched. The CDR3 has 14 amino acids. CDR3 coding DNA: TGTGCCAGTAGTATGGGACAGGGTCAAGAGACCCAGTACTTC. Its protein is CASSMGQGQETQYF.

The chain employs TRBV30 and TRBJ1-1; D uncertain. CDR1 GTSNPN and CDR2 SVGIG come from the germline V gene (reference sequence). This CDR3 is 12 amino acids long. V lost 1 base to trimming and J lost 0 bases, with 3 bases between them. In DNA, the CDR3 is TGTGCCTGGAGTGCATTGAACACTGAAGCTTTCTTT. It is translated as CAWSALNTEAFF.